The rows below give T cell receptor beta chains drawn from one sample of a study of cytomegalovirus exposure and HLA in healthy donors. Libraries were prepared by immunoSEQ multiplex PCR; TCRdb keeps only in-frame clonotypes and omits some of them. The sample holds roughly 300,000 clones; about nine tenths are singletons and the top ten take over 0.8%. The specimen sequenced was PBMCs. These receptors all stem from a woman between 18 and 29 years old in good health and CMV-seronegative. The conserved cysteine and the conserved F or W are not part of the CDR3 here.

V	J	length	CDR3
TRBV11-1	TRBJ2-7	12	ASSFASESYEQY
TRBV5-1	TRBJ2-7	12	ASSPGTSGTEQY
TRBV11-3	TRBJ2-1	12	ASSLDLGSNEQF
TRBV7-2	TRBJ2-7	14	ASSPRQGFGSYEQY
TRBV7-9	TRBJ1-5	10	ASRLASGPQH
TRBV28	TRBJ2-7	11	ASSPDSTYEQY
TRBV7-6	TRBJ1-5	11	ASSRDRGQPQH
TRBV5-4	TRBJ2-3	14	ASSLLAGGRTDTQY
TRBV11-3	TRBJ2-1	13	ASSRIGTSGNEQF
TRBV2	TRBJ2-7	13	ASSADFPSSYEQY
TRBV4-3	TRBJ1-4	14	ASSQDLGTVNEKLF
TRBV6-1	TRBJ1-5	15	ASSESRTGDSNQPQH
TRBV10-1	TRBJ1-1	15	ASRERTGDERDTEAF
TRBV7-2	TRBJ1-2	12	ASSPRGAYYGYT
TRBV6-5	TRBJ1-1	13	ASSQAGTEATEAF
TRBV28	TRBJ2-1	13	ASSLPAGGQYEQF
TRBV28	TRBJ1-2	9	CSTGNGGYT
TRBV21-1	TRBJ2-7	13	ASSSRDSRGGEQY
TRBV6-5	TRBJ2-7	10	ASSGSSYEQY
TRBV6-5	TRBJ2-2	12	ASSRSTGNGELF
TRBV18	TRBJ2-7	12	ASSPPEAPYEQY
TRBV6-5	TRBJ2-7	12	ASSWGGGENEQY
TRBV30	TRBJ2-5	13	AWSRLAGGPETQY
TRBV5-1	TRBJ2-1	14	ASSGGLASSYNEQF
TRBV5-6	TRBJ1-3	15	ASSAMAGPRSGNTIY
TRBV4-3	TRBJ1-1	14	ASSPARQGMNTEAF
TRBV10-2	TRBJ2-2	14	ASSESGTANTGELF
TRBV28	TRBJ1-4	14	ASSFDRGRSDEKLF
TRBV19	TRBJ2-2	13	ASSIGGRSTGELF
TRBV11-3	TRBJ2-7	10	ASSATGNEQY
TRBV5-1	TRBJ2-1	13	ASSLGWGPRNEQF
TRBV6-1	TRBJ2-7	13	ASSETGTGLNEQY
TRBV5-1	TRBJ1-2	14	ASSGETGHPNYGYT
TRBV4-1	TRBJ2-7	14	ASSQVDRVETYEQY
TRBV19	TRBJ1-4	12	ASSLDLRGEKLF
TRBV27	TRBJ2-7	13	ASSSVGLRTYEQY
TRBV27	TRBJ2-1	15	ASSLSGGDRGLYEQF
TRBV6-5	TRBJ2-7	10	ASGKEGSEQY
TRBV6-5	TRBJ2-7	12	ASSRTGSSYEQY
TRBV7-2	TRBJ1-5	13	ASSLGTGWNQPQH
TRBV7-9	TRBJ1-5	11	ASSFQGIQPQH
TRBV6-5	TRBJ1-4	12	ASSYEGGGRKLF
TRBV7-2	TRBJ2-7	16	ASSLGLGSGRAGYEQY
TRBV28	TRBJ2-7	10	ASSLAGTPTR
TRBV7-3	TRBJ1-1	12	ASSPGQGSTEAF
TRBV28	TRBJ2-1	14	ASGTDPEGVFDEQF
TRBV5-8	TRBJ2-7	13	ASSLGQKNSYEQY
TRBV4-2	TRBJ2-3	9	ASRGQGSQY
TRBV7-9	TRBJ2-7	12	ASTADRVLVEQY
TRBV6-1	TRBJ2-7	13	ASRAIAGFGDEQY
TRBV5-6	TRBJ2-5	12	ASSFEGAQETQY
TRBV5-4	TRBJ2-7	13	ASSQVDRGADEQY
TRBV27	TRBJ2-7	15	ASSLGSGLAVIREQY
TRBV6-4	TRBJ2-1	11	ASREWNYNEQF
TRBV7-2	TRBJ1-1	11	AIGRGAQTEAF